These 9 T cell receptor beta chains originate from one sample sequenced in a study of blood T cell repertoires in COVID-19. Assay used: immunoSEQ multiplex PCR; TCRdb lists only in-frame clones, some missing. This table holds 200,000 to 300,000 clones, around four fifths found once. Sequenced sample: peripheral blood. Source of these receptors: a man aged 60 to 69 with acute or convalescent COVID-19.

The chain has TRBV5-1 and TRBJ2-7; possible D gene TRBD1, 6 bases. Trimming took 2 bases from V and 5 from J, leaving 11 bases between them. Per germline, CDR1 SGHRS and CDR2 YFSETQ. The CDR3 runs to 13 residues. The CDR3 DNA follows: TGCGCCAGCAGCTTACAGGGCTCACACGAGCAGTACTTC. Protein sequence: CASSLQGSHEQYF. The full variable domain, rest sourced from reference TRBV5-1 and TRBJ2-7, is KAGVTQTPRYLIKTRGQQVTLSCSPISGHRSVSWYQQTPGQGLQFLFEYFSETQRNKGNFPGRFSGRQFSNSRSEMNVSTLELGDSALYLCASSLQGSHEQYFGPGTRLTVT.

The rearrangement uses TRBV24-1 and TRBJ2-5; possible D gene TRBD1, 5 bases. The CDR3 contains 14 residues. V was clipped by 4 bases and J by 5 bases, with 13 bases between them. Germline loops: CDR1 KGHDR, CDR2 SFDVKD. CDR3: CATSDPGLPETQYF. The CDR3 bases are TGTGCCACCAGTGACCCAGGGCTCCCCGAGACCCAGTACTTC.

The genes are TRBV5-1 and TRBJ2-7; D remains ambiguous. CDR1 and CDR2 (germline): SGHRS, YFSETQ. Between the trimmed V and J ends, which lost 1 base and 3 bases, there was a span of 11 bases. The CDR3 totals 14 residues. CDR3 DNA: TGCGCCAGCAGCTTGCCCGACTTGGGCTACGAGCAGTACTTC. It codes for CASSLPDLGYEQYF.

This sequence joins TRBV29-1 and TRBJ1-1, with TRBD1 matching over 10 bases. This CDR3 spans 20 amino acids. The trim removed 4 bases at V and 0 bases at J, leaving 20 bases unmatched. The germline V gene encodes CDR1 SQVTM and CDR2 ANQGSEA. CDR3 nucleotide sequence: TGCAGCGTTGCTAGCACCGGGACAGGGGCCCCGGGGTTTCTGAACACTGAAGCTTTCTTT. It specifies CSVASTGTGAPGFLNTEAFF.

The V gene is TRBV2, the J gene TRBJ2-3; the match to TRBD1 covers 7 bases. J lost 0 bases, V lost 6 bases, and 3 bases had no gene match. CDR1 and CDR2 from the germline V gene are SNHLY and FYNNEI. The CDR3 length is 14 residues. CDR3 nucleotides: TGTGCCAGCAGAAGGGACAGTAGCACAGATACGCAGTATTTT. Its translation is CASRRDSSTDTQYF.

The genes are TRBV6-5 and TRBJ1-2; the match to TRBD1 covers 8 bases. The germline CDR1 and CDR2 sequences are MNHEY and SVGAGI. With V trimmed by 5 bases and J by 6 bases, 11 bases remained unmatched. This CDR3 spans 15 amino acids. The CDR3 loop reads CASSPRDRKWDGYTF. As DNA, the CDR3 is TGTGCCAGCAGTCCACGGGACAGGAAATGGGATGGCTACACCTTC.

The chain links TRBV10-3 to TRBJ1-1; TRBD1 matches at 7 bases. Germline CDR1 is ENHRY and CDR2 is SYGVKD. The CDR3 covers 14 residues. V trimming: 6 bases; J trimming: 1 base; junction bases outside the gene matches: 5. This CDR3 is CAIRTTGSNTEAFF. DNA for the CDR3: TGTGCCATCAGGACGACAGGGTCGAACACTGAAGCTTTCTTT.

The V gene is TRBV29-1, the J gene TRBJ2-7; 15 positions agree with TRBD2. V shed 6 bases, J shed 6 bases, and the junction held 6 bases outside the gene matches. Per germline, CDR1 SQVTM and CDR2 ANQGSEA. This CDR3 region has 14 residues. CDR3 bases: TGCAGCGTCGGCCTGGGACTAGCGGGAGGCGAGCAGTACTTC. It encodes CSVGLGLAGGEQYF.

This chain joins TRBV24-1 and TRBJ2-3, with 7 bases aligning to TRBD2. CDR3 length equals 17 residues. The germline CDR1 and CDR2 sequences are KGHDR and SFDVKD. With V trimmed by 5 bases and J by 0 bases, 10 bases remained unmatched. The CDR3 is CATSGPGVRESTDTQYF. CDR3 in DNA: TGTGCCACCAGTGGCCCTGGGGTGCGGGAGAGCACAGATACGCAGTATTTT.